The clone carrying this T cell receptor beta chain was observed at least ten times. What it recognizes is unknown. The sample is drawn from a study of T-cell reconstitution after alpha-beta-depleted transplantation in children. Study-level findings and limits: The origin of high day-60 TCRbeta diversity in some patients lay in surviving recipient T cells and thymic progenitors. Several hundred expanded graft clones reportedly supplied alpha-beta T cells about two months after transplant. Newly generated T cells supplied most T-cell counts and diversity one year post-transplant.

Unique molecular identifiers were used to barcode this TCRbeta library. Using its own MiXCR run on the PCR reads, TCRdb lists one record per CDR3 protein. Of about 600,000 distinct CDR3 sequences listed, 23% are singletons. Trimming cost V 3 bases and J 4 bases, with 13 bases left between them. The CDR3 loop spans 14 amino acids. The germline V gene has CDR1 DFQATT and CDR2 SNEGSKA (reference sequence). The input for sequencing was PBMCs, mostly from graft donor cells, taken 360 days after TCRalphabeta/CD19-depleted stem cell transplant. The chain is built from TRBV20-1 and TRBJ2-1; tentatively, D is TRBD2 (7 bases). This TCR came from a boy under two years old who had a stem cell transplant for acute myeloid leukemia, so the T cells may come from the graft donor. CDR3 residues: CSASGGGLYNEQFF. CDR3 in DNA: TGCAGTGCTAGTGGGGGGGGCCTTTACAATGAGCAGTTCTTC.